This T cell receptor beta chain was recorded in a study of long-term antiretroviral therapy in people with HIV. Whole-study results and caveats: HIV repertoires spanned narrower CDR3 length ranges than controls.

As regards this clone: Its antigen is still unknown.

The CDR3 contains 13 residues. Trimming at V came to 6 bases and at J to 3 bases, leaving 4 bases not matched to a gene. Germline CDR1 and CDR2: MNHNS and SASEGT. Assay version v3.0 of immunoSEQ was used, and it was run at survey level. Here immunoSEQ multiplex PCR was the method, and the copy in TCRdb shows in-frame clones only, minus some. The sample lists some 28,000 clones, approximately 88% seen once, with roughly a tenth in the top ten. The sequence derives from a man aged 25 to 40 with HIV. The rearrangement links TRBV6-1 to TRBJ2-7, with 8 bases that match TRBD1. Sequences were derived from unsorted PBMCs, sampled approximately 2.9 years after starting antiretroviral therapy. The CDR3 DNA reads as TGTGCCAGCAGCGTGACAGGGGTCTACGAGCAGTACTTC. This translates into CASSVTGVYEQYF.